The 7 T cell receptor beta chains presented below share a single source sample, sequenced in a study of T cells after yellow fever vaccination. TCRdb re-derived calls from the 5' RACE reads in MiXCR, one entry per CDR3 protein. The table shows more than 65,000 distinct CDR3 sequences, with 7.3% occurring only once. The sequencing here drew on CD8+ T cells sorted from PBMCs, taken approximately 11 days after the first yellow fever vaccination. These receptors came from a man younger than 35 who received the YFV17D yellow fever vaccine.

This clonotype was detected a few times. The chain combines TRBV5-1 with TRBJ2-3, with a weak D call TRBD2 (5 bases). V shed 3 bases and J shed 2 bases, with 10 bases lying between them. This CDR3 comprises 14 residues. Germline assignment: CDR1 SGHRS and CDR2 YFSETQ. The CDR3, as DNA: TGCGCCAGCAGCTCCCGGAGGAACACAGATACGCAGTATTTT. It specifies CASSSRRNTDTQYF.

The chain has TRBV9 and TRBJ1-1, with D unclear. The germline V gene has CDR1 SGDLS and CDR2 YYNGEE. The CDR3 spans 14 residues. The V end was cut by 3 bases, the J end by 5 bases, with 14 bases between. CDR3 amino acids: CASSGSDGGTEAFF. The CDR3 bases are TGTGCCAGCAGCGGATCCGACGGCGGGACTGAAGCTTTCTTT.

This clonotype was counted at least ten times. The chain is built from TRBV12-3 or TRBV12-4 and TRBJ2-7; weak D call: TRBD2 (6 bases). V was clipped by 3 bases and J by 0 bases, with 6 bases between them. This CDR3 region has 13 residues. The CDR3 is CASSLGGSYEQYV. The CDR3 region has the DNA TGTGCCAGCAGTTTGGGGGGCTCCTACGAGCAGTACGTC.

This clonotype was counted only a few times. The chain is built from TRBV5-1 and TRBJ2-7; D not certain. V lost 4 bases and J 1 base, leaving 9 bases between the germline ends. This CDR3 has 13 amino acids. Germline CDR1 and CDR2: SGHRS and YFSETQ. The CDR3 is CASSLPASYEQYF. As DNA, the CDR3 is TGCGCCAGCAGCCTACCTGCATCCTACGAGCAGTACTTC.

J is TRBJ2-1 and V is TRBV25-1; tentatively, D is TRBD1 or TRBD2 (5 bases each). This CDR3 region has 13 residues. The germline V gene has CDR1 MGHDK and CDR2 SYGVNS. Between the trimmed V and J ends, which lost 9 bases and 2 bases, there was a span of 11 bases. Here the CDR3 DNA reads TGTGCCAGTTCGGGGACGCCCTACAATGAGCAGTTCTTC. Translation: CASSGTPYNEQFF. Supplemented by reference TRBV25-1 and TRBJ2-1, the full variable domain reads EADIYQTPRYLVIGTGKKITLECSQTMGHDKMYWYQQDPGMELHLIHYSYGVNSTEKGDLSSESTVSRIRTEHFPLTLESARPSHTSQYLCASSGTPYNEQFFGPGTRLTVL.

This clonotype appeared a few times. This chain links TRBV5-1 with TRBJ2-7; TRBD1 agrees at 10 bases. Trimming removed 3 bases from V and 2 bases from J; junction bases left unmatched: 2. Per germline, CDR1 SGHRS and CDR2 YFSETQ. CDR3 length equals 14 residues. The CDR3 protein is CASSWDRGPYEQYF. The CDR3 DNA follows: TGCGCCAGCAGCTGGGACAGGGGCCCCTACGAGCAGTACTTC. Full variable domain (rest looked up from reference TRBV5-1 and TRBJ2-7): KAGVTQTPRYLIKTRGQQVTLSCSPISGHRSVSWYQQTPGQGLQFLFEYFSETQRNKGNFPGRFSGRQFSNSRSEMNVSTLELGDSALYLCASSWDRGPYEQYFGPGTRLTVT.

J is TRBJ2-1 and V is TRBV11-2; D perhaps matches TRBD2 (6 bases). There are 15 residues in the CDR3. Germline CDR1 and CDR2: SGHAT and FQNNGV. Trimming removed 3 bases at V and 4 bases at J, with 13 bases between. For the CDR3, the DNA is TGTGCCAGCAGCTTTGTGGACTACATGTACAATGAGCAGTTCTTC. It specifies CASSFVDYMYNEQFF.